The T cell receptor beta chain described here comes from a study of cytomegalovirus exposure and HLA in healthy donors. Trimming cost V 2 bases and J 4 bases, with 11 bases left between them. The CDR3 totals 14 residues. Germline values: CDR1 MNHNY, CDR2 SVGAGI (reference sequence). PCR used 60 Vbeta primers and 13 Jbeta primers. Repertoires were generated with immunoSEQ multiplex PCR, while TCRdb's copy carries only in-frame clones and drops some. The profile shows tens of thousands of clones, 82% of them singletons. This clone was recorded a few times. Antigen unknown. Study observations and caveats: Later analysis indicated greater clonal expansion among HLA-associated TCR beta chains than among equally common other chains. Sequencing artifact likely explains a cluster of highly shared sequence variants.

Every donor was a healthy person donating bone marrow. The specimen sequenced was PBMCs. This receptor was taken from a man between 18 and 35 years old in good health and CMV-seronegative. The chain couples TRBV6-6 to TRBJ2-5; the D gene is possibly TRBD2 (6 bases). For the CDR3, the DNA is TGTGCCAGCAGTTACCTGGGGGGTGGAGAGACCCAGTACTTC. Its protein is CASSYLGGGETQYF.